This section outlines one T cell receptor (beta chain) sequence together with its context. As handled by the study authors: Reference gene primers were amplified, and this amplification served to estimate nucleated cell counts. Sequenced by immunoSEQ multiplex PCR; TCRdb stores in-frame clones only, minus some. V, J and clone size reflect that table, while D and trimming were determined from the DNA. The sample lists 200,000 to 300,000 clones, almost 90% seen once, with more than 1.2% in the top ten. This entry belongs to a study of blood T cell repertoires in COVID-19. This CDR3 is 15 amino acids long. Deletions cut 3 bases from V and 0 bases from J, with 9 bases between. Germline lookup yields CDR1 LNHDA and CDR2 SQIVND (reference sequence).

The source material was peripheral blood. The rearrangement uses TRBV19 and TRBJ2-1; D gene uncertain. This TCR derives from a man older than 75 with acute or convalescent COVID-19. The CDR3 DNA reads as TGTGCCAGTAGTATGACGACGGGCTCCTACAATGAGCAGTTCTTC. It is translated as CASSMTTGSYNEQFF.